This T cell receptor (beta chain) appears in the sequencing data of a study of cytotoxic CD8 clonotypes in ibrutinib-treated CLL. Looking at the study overall: Across the patients, approximately ten were relapsed/refractory, around 16 treatment-naive and 17 to 18 IGHV unmutated. Each sample contained, on average, approximately 230,000 productive templates and 75,000 to 95,000 productive rearrangements.

This clone has just a few counts. Its antigen is unidentified. Study-level points and caveats: Clonality (at baseline) was higher than in age-matched healthy donors and tracked circulating CD8+ T-cell counts.

The CDR3 has 15 residues. The germline CDR1 and CDR2 sequences are ENHRY and SYGVKD. Losses at the gene ends were 4 bases for V and 4 bases for J; bases not matched to a gene: 8. Deep sequencing aimed at 1 in 200,000 to 1 in 1 million T cells' resolution. Only in-frame clones appear in the TCRdb table, and some are missing; sequencing was by immunoSEQ multiplex PCR. This table has 130,000 to 150,000 clones, 75% to 85% appearing once. This receptor was identified in a human donor with chronic lymphocytic leukemia. This rearrangement joins TRBV10-3 to TRBJ1-1, with 8 bases fitting TRBD1. This specimen consisted of PBMCs, obtained after 12 months of ibrutinib treatment. This chain's CDR3 is CAISGLRGLGTEAFF. The CDR3 region has the DNA TGTGCCATCAGTGGCCTCAGGGGGCTGGGCACTGAAGCTTTCTTT.